This TCR beta chain was recovered during a study of neurological immune-mediated disorders. Looking at the study overall: Of the multiple sclerosis patients, 34 in total, some 30 were relapsing-remitting and 3 were secondary progressive. General observations from the study: Phylogenetic grouping placed 18 of 34 multiple sclerosis patients' repertoires in one related-CDR3 cluster, a possible signature. HTLV-1-associated myelopathy had the most TCR clonal expansion, while multiple sclerosis had the least, a level that fell below healthy controls.

This clonotype has ten or more counts. Its specificity is unknown. Synthesis of cDNA was carried out by template-switch 5'RACE. The reaction used 10-nucleotide random UMIs. TCRdb used MiXCR to reprocess the 5' RACE reads, holding one entry per CDR3 protein. The profile covers roughly 59,000 distinct CDR3 sequences, with 5.2% appearing a single time and approximately 5.6% taken by the ten largest. Germline assignment: CDR1 DFQATT and CDR2 SNEGSKA (reference sequence). Trimming removed 1 base from V and 1 base from J; junction bases left unmatched: 9. The CDR3 length is 17 residues. This sequence joins TRBV20-1 and TRBJ2-1; TRBD2 matches 8 bases. Input material: PBMCs. The TCR comes from a human donor with multiple sclerosis. The donor label of this sample is uncertain. DNA for the CDR3: TGCAGTGCTAGAGTCCCCGTGGGCGGGGGGTCCTACAATGAGCAGTTCTTC. Encoded protein: CSARVPVGGGSYNEQFF.